The T cell receptor (beta chain) described here comes from a study of CD8+CD57+ T cells in acquired aplastic anemia. Genomic DNA served as template for TCR beta VDJ and CDR3 profiling. Using its own MiXCR run on the reads, TCRdb lists one record per CDR3 protein. This sample has about 190,000 distinct CDR3 sequences, with roughly half found just once. The count of this clonotype is one. Germline V lookup: CDR1 ENHRY, CDR2 SYGVKD. Deletions cut 10 bases from V and 6 bases from J, with 19 bases between. CDR3 length equals 14 residues. The specimen sequenced was sorted CD4+, CD8+, or CD8+CD57+ T cells (not recorded which) from PBMCs. This clonotype was sampled from a human donor in good health, serving as a control. The chain combines TRBV10-3 with TRBJ2-1; perhaps TRBD1 as D (5 bases). The CDR3 DNA reads TGTGCCACGAGAGTTGGGGCAGAACGCAATGAGCAGTTCTTC. As protein: CATRVGAERNEQFF.